Given below is one T cell receptor (beta chain) in context. Its antigen remains unidentified. Germline and genes here are mouse. The read comes to an end 1 residue before the CDR3 does, leaving the germline J gene to fill in the end. The method was immunoSEQ multiplex PCR; TCRdb's version includes in-frame clones alone and lacks a portion of them. The sample consists of tens of thousands of clones, roughly four fifths of them appearing once. Germline V CDR1 and CDR2: GFQATS, STVNSAI. This CDR3 is built from 12 residues. Trimming cost V 5 bases and J 0 bases, with 6 bases left between them. This record belongs to a study of tissue T cells after allogeneic stem cell transplantation. Findings and caveats of the study: Anatomically similar tissues had similar TCR repertoires within each patient.

This chain links TRBV20 with TRBJ2-4; D might be TRBD1 (5 bases). This TCR derives from a pool of C57BL/6 mice in good health. Source material: sorted cells pooled from one or two spleens. CDR3 sequence reads: CGAEGSQNTLYF. CDR3 bases read: TGTGGTGCTGAGGGGAGTCAAAACACCTTGTAC.